The 30 T cell receptor beta chains given below trace back to one sample, sequenced in a study of T and B cells in COVID-19 patients. TRB rearrangements were amplified by multiplex PCR with BIOMED2 TRB-A/B primers. TCRdb redid the calling of the multiplex PCR reads with MiXCR, one entry per CDR3 protein. This table holds about 8,200 distinct CDR3 sequences, 40% found once. Blood genomic DNA input for TRB amplification was 250-500 ng. Material: blood. Receptors were obtained from a human donor who had recovered from COVID-19.

In DNA form, the CDR3 reads TGTGCCAGCAGTCACAACCGACCAGGGACCAATCAGCCCCAGCATTTT. It yields the protein CASSHNRPGTNQPQHF. V and J are TRBV6-5 and TRBJ1-5; D might be TRBD1 (5 bases). The V and J ends lost 5 bases and 3 bases respectively, with 17 bases between them. The germline V gene encodes CDR1 MNHEY and CDR2 SVGAGI. CDR3 size: 16 residues.

The rearrangement links TRBV6-4 to TRBJ2-3, with a tentative D call TRBD2 (6 bases). CDR3 length equals 16 residues. The germline V and J ends were trimmed by 0 bases and 1 base, with 11 bases remaining between them. CDR1 and CDR2 from the germline V gene are MRHNA and SNTAGT. CDR3 sequence: CASSDSSWGGTDTQYF. The CDR3 DNA reads as TGTGCCAGCAGTGACTCGTCTTGGGGGGGCACAGATACGCAGTATTTT.

This chain joins TRBV11-1 and TRBJ1-6; D remains unclear. The V gene's germline CDR1 is SGHAT and CDR2 FQDESV (reference sequence). The CDR3 sequence is 16 residues long. Trimming cost V 6 bases and J 7 bases, with 19 bases left between them. The CDR3 sequence: CASRPGGPVKNSPLHF. The DNA for the CDR3 is TGTGCCAGCAGGCCCGGCGGTCCGGTAAAGAATTCACCCCTCCACTTT.

This clonotype was seen a single time. The chain links TRBV18 to TRBJ2-3; D is undetermined. CDR1 is KGHSH and CDR2 is LQKENI in the germline V gene. Between the trimmed V and J ends, which lost 2 bases and 5 bases, there was a span of 8 bases. The CDR3 runs to 13 residues. In DNA, the CDR3 is TGTGCCAGCTCACCAACTCTGGGAGATACGCAGTATTTT. It is translated as CASSPTLGDTQYF.

The chain employs TRBV7-2 and TRBJ2-2; 13 bases are shared with TRBD2. With V trimmed by 5 bases and J by 2 bases, 8 bases remained unmatched. The CDR3 has 18 residues. Germline-derived CDR1 and CDR2 are SGHTA and FQGNSA. CDR3 amino acids: CASSPRTSGGRNTGELFF. The CDR3 DNA follows: TGTGCCAGCAGCCCGCGGACTAGCGGGGGCCGAAACACCGGGGAGCTGTTTTTT.

The rearrangement uses TRBV29-1 and TRBJ1-1; a possible D gene is TRBD1 (5 bases). Deletions cut 7 bases from V and 6 bases from J, with 12 bases between. The V gene's germline CDR1 is SQVTM and CDR2 ANQGSEA. The CDR3 runs to 11 residues. CDR3 amino acids: CSGRQGPEAFF. The CDR3 DNA follows: TGCAGCGGGCGGCAGGGCCCTGAAGCTTTCTTT.

The chain employs TRBV5-1 and TRBJ2-7; D possibly corresponds to TRBD1 (6 bases). Trimming left V 0 bases short and J 7 bases short, with 11 bases between. CDR3 length equals 13 residues. Germline V lookup: CDR1 SGHRS, CDR2 YFSETQ. The CDR3 DNA follows: TGCGCCAGCAGCTTGGGACAGGACGAGGAGCAGTACGTC. Translation: CASSLGQDEEQYV.

A single count supports this clonotype. The rearrangement uses TRBV11-3 and TRBJ2-2; 7 bases match TRBD1. Germline lookup yields CDR1 SGHNT and CDR2 YENEEA. Trimming cost V 5 bases and J 5 bases; bases outside gene matches: 5. The CDR3 has 14 residues. The CDR3: CASSRAGGTGELFF. CDR3 sequence (DNA): TGTGCCAGCAGCCGGGCAGGGGGAACCGGGGAGCTGTTTTTT.

The V gene is TRBV11-1, the J gene TRBJ1-1; D is possibly TRBD1 (6 bases). The germline V gene has CDR1 SGHAT and CDR2 FQDESV (reference sequence). V lost 5 bases, J lost 4 bases, and 20 bases lay in between. This CDR3 comprises 16 residues. The CDR3, as DNA: TGTGCCAGCAGCCCGGCGGGGGGGCGTAGGATCACTGAAGCTTTCTTT. Residues: CASSPAGGRRITEAFF.

The CDR3: CASSPLAGLYYNEQFF. DNA for the CDR3: TGTGCCAGCAGCCCACTAGCGGGGCTCTACTACAATGAGCAGTTCTTC. J is TRBJ2-1 and V is TRBV14, with 10 positions matching TRBD2. The length of the CDR3 is 16 residues. Trimming at V came to 4 bases and at J to 3 bases, leaving 6 bases not matched to a gene. The germline gives CDR1 SGHDN, CDR2 FVKESK. The full variable domain, with the rest looked up from reference TRBV14 and TRBJ2-1, is EAGVTQFPSHSVIEKGQTVTLRCDPISGHDNLYWYRRVMGKEIKFLLHFVKESKQDESGMPNNRFLAERTGGTYSTLKVQPAELEDSGVYFCASSPLAGLYYNEQFFGPGTRLTVL.

The rearrangement links TRBV28 to TRBJ2-1; TRBD2 matches 9 bases. The junction had 1 base not matched to a gene; V was cut back by 5 bases and J by 2 bases. This CDR3 has 14 amino acids. Germline CDR1 and CDR2: MDHEN and SYDVKM. The CDR3 sequence is CASSRLAAYNEQFF. The CDR3 bases are TGTGCCAGCAGTCGACTAGCGGCCTACAATGAGCAGTTCTTC. The variable domain in full, with the rest retrieved from reference TRBV28 and TRBJ2-1, is DVKVTQSSRYLVKRTGEKVFLECVQDMDHENMFWYRQDPGLGLRLIYFSYDVKMKEKGDIPEGYSVSREKKERFSLILESASTNQTSMYLCASSRLAAYNEQFFGPGTRLTVL.

A note on this clonotype: The CDR3 end shows no conserved phenylalanine or tryptophan, and so a read error is likely. The J gene is TRBJ2-5, the V gene TRBV19, with D perhaps TRBD2 (5 bases). With 3 bases removed from V and 1 base from J, the gap between germline ends came to 9 bases. This CDR3 has 14 amino acids. Germline CDR1 is LNHDA and CDR2 is SQIVND (reference sequence). The CDR3 DNA reads TGTGCCAGTAGTATCGGGGTGACCCAAGAGACCCAGTACTCC. Translating it yields CASSIGVTQETQYS.

The chain uses TRBV15 and TRBJ2-7; 8 positions agree with TRBD1. This CDR3 is 17 amino acids long. The V and J ends lost 0 bases and 0 bases, in that order; junction bases with no gene match: 7. Germline V gene lookup returns CDR1 LNHNV and CDR2 YYDKDF (reference sequence). The CDR3 is CATSRDGDRQPSYEQYF. Here the CDR3 DNA reads TGTGCCACCAGCAGAGATGGGGACAGGCAACCCTCCTACGAGCAGTACTTC.

The chain uses TRBV5-5 and TRBJ1-5; D is perhaps TRBD1 (5 bases). The CDR3 consists of 17 residues. The V end lost 5 bases, the J end lost 0 bases, and 18 bases lay between the germline ends. CDR1 and CDR2 (germline): SGHKS, YYEKEE (reference sequence). The CDR3 DNA sequence: TGTGCCAGCAGTCCTCGGCCGGAGGGGCATAGCAATCAGCCCCAGCATTTT. This gives the protein CASSPRPEGHSNQPQHF.

Only a few counts were recorded for this clonotype. The chain has TRBV11-3 and TRBJ1-3, with 10 bases aligning to TRBD1. Germline V gene sequence: CDR1 SGHNT, CDR2 YENEEA. Trimming removed 5 bases from V and 4 bases from J; junction bases left unmatched: 5. The CDR3 sequence is 15 residues long. The CDR3 protein is CASSPGQGTGNTIYF. In nucleotides, the CDR3 is TGTGCCAGCAGCCCGGGACAGGGGACGGGAAACACCATATATTTT. The complete variable domain, with remaining parts taken from reference TRBV11-3 and TRBJ1-3, reads EAGVVQSPRYKIIEKKQPVAFWCNPISGHNTLYWYLQNLGQGPELLIRYENEEAVDDSQLPKDRFSAERLKGVDSTLKIQPAELGDSAVYLCASSPGQGTGNTIYFGEGSWLTVV.

Only a few counts were recorded for this clonotype. The chain carries TRBV29-1 and TRBJ1-2, with TRBD1 matching 10 bases. The CDR3 is made up of 12 amino acids. V was pared by 6 bases and J by 9 bases, with 7 bases of the junction left unmatched. Germline V gives CDR1 SQVTM, CDR2 ANQGSEA. CDR3 amino acids: CSVPGQGSRYTF. As DNA, the CDR3 is TGCAGCGTACCGGGACAGGGGAGCCGCTACACCTTC.

CDR3 loop: CASSLAGTRDIQYF. DNA for the CDR3: TGTGCCAGCAGCTTGGCCGGGACACGGGACATTCAGTACTTC. The rearrangement uses TRBV5-4 and TRBJ2-4, with a possible D match to TRBD1 (6 bases). Per germline, CDR1 SGHNT and CDR2 YYREEE (reference sequence). This CDR3 has 14 residues. V was trimmed by 0 bases and J by 8 bases, leaving 12 bases between them.

As regards this clonotype: This could be a read error, since a much larger clone is one nucleotide away. The J gene is TRBJ2-1, the V gene TRBV29-1; tentatively, D is TRBD1 or TRBD2 (5 bases each). Germline CDR1 SQVTM, CDR2 ANQGSEA. Trimming cost V 3 bases and J 3 bases, with 24 bases left between them. The CDR3 has 18 amino acids. CDR3 in DNA: TGCAGCGTTGAGGGGGTCAGGGAAGTCCTGAGCTTCTACAATGAGCAGTTCTTC. Encoded protein: CSVEGVREVLSFYNEQFF.

The V gene is TRBV10-3, the J gene TRBJ1-4, with D maybe TRBD1 (5 bases). The CDR3 runs to 14 residues. The V end lost 5 bases, the J end lost 7 bases, and 14 bases lay between the germline ends. Germline values: CDR1 ENHRY, CDR2 SYGVKD. CDR3 sequence (DNA): TGTGCCATCAGTTATGACAGTCAGGGTGAAAAACTGTTTTTT. It yields the protein CAISYDSQGEKLFF.

The genes are TRBV6-2 or TRBV6-3 and TRBJ1-6; unclear D gene. The CDR3 consists of 16 residues. CDR1 and CDR2 (germline): MNHEY, SVGEGT. Trimming left V 0 bases short and J 8 bases short, with 14 bases between. Written as DNA, the CDR3 is TGTGCCAGCAGTTACTCGGCAGGACGACTGGATTCACCCCTCCACTTT. Its translation is CASSYSAGRLDSPLHF.

Only a few counts were recorded for this clonotype. The chain uses TRBV19 and TRBJ1-4, with D possibly matching TRBD1 (5 bases). Trimming stripped 6 bases from V and 8 bases from J, with 25 bases between. The CDR3 length is 17 residues. Looked up from germline, CDR1 is LNHDA and CDR2 is SQIVND (reference sequence). The CDR3 DNA is TGTGCCAGTAGGCGTAAACTCGGGACCGTCAAGGAGGAAAAACTGTTTTTT. Residues: CASRRKLGTVKEEKLFF.

This clonotype was observed a few times. The chain employs TRBV30 and TRBJ1-5, with a tentative D call TRBD1 (6 bases). Germline CDR1 is GTSNPN and CDR2 is SVGIG (reference sequence). The germline V and J ends were trimmed by 4 bases and 7 bases, with 14 bases remaining between them. The CDR3 loop spans 13 amino acids. The CDR3, as DNA: TGTGCCTGGAACGCGGGGGGCGTGCAGCCCCAGCATTTT. The encoded protein is CAWNAGGVQPQHF.

With respect to this clonotype: Just one base apart from a much larger clone, this may be a read error. This chain links TRBV29-1 with TRBJ2-7; TRBD1 might be the D (5 bases). CDR3 length: 12 residues. V was clipped by 6 bases and J by 8 bases, with 17 bases between them. Looked up from germline, CDR1 is SQVTM and CDR2 is ANQGSEA. The CDR3 sequence is CSVSGQSSKQYF. The DNA for the CDR3 is TGCAGCGTCTCAGGGCAAAGCTCCAAGCAGTACTTC.

The table lists this clonotype with a count of one. The rearrangement links TRBV27 to TRBJ1-2; TRBD1 aligns across 7 bases. V lost 0 bases, J lost 8 bases, and 12 bases stayed unmatched. Germline V gene data show CDR1 as MNHEY and CDR2 as SMNVEV (reference sequence). The CDR3 totals 16 residues. This CDR3 is CASSLSRGPLGGGYTF. DNA of the CDR3: TGTGCCAGCAGTTTATCGAGGGGGCCCCTGGGAGGAGGCTACACCTTC.

This clonotype was counted a few times. The rearrangement uses TRBV29-1 and TRBJ1-1; maybe TRBD1 (6 bases). CDR1 and CDR2 (germline): SQVTM, ANQGSEA. V shed 7 bases and J shed 6 bases, with 15 bases lying between them. The CDR3 has 12 residues. The CDR3 here is CSALQGPPEAFF. Here the CDR3 DNA reads TGCAGCGCCCTACAGGGCCCCCCTGAAGCTTTCTTT. The variable domain in full, with the rest retrieved from reference TRBV29-1 and TRBJ1-1, is SAVISQKPSRDICQRGTSLTIQCQVDSQVTMMFWYRQQPGQSLTLIATANQGSEATYESGFVIDKFPISRPNLTFSTLTVSNMSPEDSSIYLCSALQGPPEAFFGQGTRLTVV.

By frequency in the sample, this clonotype is large (0.1 to 1%). V usage is TRBV29-1 and J usage is TRBJ2-3; 7 nucleotides align to TRBD1. The CDR3 is made up of 14 amino acids. Germline V lookup: CDR1 SQVTM, CDR2 ANQGSEA. Losses at the gene ends were 3 bases for V and 0 bases for J; bases not matched to a gene: 3. CDR3 in DNA: TGCAGCGTTGACGAGGGGGCCAGCACAGATACGCAGTATTTT. It codes for CSVDEGASTDTQYF.

The chain links TRBV11-1 to TRBJ1-2; D is uncertain. V gave up 5 bases and J gave up 4 bases, with 11 bases separating them. This CDR3 has 13 residues. CDR1 and CDR2 (germline): SGHAT, FQDESV (reference sequence). In nucleotides, the CDR3 is TGTGCCAGCAGCCAAGGACTGCCCTATGGCTACACCTTC. Protein sequence: CASSQGLPYGYTF.

This clonotype was counted between two and nine times. V usage is TRBV15 and J usage is TRBJ2-5; TRBD1 agrees at 9 bases. V gave up 3 bases and J gave up 5 bases; unmatched junction bases: 7. The germline V gene has CDR1 LNHNV and CDR2 YYDKDF (reference sequence). The CDR3 sequence is 15 residues long. The CDR3 region is CATSRKGQGLETQYF. The DNA for the CDR3 is TGTGCCACCAGCAGGAAGGGACAGGGTTTGGAGACCCAGTACTTC.

This clonotype has just one count. The rearrangement links TRBV27 to TRBJ1-5, with 12 bases aligning to TRBD1. The germline V gene has CDR1 MNHEY and CDR2 SMNVEV (reference sequence). Losses at the gene ends were 5 bases for V and 6 bases for J; bases not matched to a gene: 8. The CDR3 is made up of 16 amino acids. Written as DNA, the CDR3 is TGTGCCAGCAGTCCCGTAGGGACAGGGGGCCGTCAGCCCCAGCATTTT. The encoded protein is CASSPVGTGGRQPQHF.

Turning to this clonotype: A read error may be the cause here, since a much bigger clone is one base away. The CDR3 sequence is CASSSRDTVYEQYV. The CDR3 coding sequence is TGTGCCAGTAGCAGCCGGGACACCGTCTACGAGCAGTACGTC. This rearrangement joins TRBV19 to TRBJ2-7, with D possibly matching TRBD1 (6 bases). The CDR3 has 14 residues. The germline V gene has CDR1 LNHDA and CDR2 SQIVND (reference sequence). V dropped 6 bases and J dropped 3 bases, with 15 bases sitting between them.